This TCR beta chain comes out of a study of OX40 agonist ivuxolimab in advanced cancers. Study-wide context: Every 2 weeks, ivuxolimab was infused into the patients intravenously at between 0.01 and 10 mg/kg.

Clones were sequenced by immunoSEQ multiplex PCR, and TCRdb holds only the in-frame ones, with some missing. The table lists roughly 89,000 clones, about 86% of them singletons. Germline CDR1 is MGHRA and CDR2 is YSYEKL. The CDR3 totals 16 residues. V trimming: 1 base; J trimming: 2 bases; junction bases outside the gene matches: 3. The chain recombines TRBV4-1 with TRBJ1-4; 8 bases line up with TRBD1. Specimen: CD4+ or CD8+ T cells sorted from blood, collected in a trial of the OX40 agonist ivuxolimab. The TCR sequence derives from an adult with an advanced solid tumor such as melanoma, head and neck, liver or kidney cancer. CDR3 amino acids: CASSQVGTGTNEKLFF. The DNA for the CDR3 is TGCGCCAGCAGCCAAGTCGGGACAGGTACTAATGAAAAACTGTTTTTT.